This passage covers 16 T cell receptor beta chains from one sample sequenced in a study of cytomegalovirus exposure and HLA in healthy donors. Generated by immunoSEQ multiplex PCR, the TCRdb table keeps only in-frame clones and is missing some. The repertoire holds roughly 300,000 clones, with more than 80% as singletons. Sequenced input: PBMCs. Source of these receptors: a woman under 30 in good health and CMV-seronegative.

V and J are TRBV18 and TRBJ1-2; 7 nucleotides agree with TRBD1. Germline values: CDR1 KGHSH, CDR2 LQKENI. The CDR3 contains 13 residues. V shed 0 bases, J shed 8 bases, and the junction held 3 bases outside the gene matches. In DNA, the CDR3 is TGTGCCAGCTCACCACCCAACAGGGGCGGCTACACCTTC. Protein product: CASSPPNRGGYTF.

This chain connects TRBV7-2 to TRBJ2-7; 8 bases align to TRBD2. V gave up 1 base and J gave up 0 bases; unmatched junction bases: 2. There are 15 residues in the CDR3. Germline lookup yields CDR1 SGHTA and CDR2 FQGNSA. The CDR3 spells CASSLGLAYSYEQYF. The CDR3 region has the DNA TGTGCCAGCAGCTTAGGACTAGCGTACTCCTACGAGCAGTACTTC.

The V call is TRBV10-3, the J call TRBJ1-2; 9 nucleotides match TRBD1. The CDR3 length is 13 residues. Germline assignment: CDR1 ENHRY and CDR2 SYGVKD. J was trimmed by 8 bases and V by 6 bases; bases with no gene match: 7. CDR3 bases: TGTGCCATCAGGCCCGGGACAGGGAAGGGCTACACCTTC. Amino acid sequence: CAIRPGTGKGYTF.

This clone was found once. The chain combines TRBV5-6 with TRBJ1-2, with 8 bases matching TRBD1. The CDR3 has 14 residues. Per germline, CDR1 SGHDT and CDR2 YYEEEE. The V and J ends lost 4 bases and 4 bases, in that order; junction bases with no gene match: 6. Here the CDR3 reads CASSNGQGGYGYTF. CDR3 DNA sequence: TGTGCCAGCAGCAACGGACAGGGAGGCTATGGCTACACCTTC.

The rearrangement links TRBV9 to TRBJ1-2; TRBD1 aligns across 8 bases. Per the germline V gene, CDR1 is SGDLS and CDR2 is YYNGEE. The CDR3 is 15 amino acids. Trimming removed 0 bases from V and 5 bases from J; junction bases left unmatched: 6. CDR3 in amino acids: CASSVAGTGQYGYTF. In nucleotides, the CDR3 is TGTGCCAGCAGCGTAGCGGGGACAGGACAGTATGGCTACACCTTC.

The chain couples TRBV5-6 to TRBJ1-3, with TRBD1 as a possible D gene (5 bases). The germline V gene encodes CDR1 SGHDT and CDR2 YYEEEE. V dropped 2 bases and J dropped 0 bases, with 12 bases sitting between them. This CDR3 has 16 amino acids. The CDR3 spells CASSFPGHPSGNTIYF. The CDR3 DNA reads TGTGCCAGCAGCTTCCCCGGACACCCCTCTGGAAACACCATATATTTT.

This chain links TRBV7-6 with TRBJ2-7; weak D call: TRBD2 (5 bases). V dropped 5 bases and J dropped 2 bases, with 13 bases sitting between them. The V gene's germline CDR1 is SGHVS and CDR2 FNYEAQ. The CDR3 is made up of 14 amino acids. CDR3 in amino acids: CASSLSDSAYEQYF. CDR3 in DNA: TGTGCCAGCAGCCTTTCGGACTCCGCCTACGAGCAGTACTTC. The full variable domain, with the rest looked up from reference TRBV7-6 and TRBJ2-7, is GAGVSQSPRYKVTKRGQDVALRCDPISGHVSLYWYRQALGQGPEFLTYFNYEAQQDKSGLPNDRFSAERPEGSISTLTIQRTEQRDSAMYRCASSLSDSAYEQYFGPGTRLTVT.

CDR3 sequence (DNA): TGTGCCAGCAGCTCAATCGGCGGTGAGGGGCTAGCGGGCAATGAGCAGTTCTTC. Encoded protein: CASSSIGGEGLAGNEQFF. The genes are TRBV7-6 and TRBJ2-1, with 8 bases aligning to TRBD2. The CDR3 contains 18 residues. J lost 6 bases, V lost 4 bases, and 17 bases had no gene match. CDR1 is SGHVS, CDR2 FNYEAQ, per germline.

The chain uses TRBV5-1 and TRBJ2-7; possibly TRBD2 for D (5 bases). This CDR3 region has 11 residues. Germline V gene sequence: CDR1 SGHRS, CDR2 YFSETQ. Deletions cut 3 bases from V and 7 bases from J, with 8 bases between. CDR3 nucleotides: TGCGCCAGCAGCTCCTCGGGAGAGCAGTACTTC. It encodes CASSSSGEQYF.

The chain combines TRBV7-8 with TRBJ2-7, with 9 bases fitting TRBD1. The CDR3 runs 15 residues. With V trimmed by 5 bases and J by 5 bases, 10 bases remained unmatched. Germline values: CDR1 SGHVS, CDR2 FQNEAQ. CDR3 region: CASSKPGQGSDEQYF. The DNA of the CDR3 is TGTGCCAGCAGCAAACCGGGACAGGGTTCCGACGAGCAGTACTTC.

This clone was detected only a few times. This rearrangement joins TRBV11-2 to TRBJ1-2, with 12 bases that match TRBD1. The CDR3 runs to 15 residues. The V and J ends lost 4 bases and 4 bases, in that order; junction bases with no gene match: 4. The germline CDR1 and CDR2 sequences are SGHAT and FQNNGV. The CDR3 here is CASSWGQGAGYGYTF. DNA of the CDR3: TGTGCCAGCAGCTGGGGACAGGGGGCCGGCTATGGCTACACCTTC.

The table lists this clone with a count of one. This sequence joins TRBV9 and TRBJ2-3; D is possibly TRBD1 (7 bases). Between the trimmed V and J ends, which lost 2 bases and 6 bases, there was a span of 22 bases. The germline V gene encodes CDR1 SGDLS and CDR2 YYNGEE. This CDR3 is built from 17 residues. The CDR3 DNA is TGTGCCAGCAGCGTGGGAGGACAGGCTCCCAGTTCCGATACGCAGTATTTT. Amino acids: CASSVGGQAPSSDTQYF.

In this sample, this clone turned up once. Written as DNA, the CDR3 is TGTGCCAGCAGTCCCCCCGGGACAGCTAGCTACACCTTC. It yields the protein CASSPPGTASYTF. This rearrangement joins TRBV6-5 to TRBJ1-2, with 7 bases that match TRBD1. This CDR3 has 13 residues. Germline CDR1 reads MNHEY; CDR2 reads SVGAGI. Unmatched junction bases numbered 9, after V lost 5 bases and J lost 9 bases.

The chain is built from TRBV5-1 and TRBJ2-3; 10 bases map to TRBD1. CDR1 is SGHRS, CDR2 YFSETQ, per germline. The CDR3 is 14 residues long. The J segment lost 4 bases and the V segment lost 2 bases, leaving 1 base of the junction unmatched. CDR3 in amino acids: CASSFGQGADTQYF. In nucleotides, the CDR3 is TGCGCCAGCAGCTTTGGACAGGGGGCAGATACGCAGTATTTT.

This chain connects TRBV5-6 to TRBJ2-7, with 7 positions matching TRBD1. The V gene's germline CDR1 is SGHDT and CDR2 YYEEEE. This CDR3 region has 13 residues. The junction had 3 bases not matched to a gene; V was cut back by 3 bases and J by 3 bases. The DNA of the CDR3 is TGTGCCAGCAGCTCCCGGGACAGCTACGAGCAGTACTTC. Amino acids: CASSSRDSYEQYF.

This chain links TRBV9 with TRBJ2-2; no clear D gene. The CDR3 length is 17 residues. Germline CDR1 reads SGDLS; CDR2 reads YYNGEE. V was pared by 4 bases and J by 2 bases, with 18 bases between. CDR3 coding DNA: TGTGCCAGCAGCCCCCCATCCGCACTTCTCAACACCGGGGAGCTGTTTTTT. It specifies CASSPPSALLNTGELFF.